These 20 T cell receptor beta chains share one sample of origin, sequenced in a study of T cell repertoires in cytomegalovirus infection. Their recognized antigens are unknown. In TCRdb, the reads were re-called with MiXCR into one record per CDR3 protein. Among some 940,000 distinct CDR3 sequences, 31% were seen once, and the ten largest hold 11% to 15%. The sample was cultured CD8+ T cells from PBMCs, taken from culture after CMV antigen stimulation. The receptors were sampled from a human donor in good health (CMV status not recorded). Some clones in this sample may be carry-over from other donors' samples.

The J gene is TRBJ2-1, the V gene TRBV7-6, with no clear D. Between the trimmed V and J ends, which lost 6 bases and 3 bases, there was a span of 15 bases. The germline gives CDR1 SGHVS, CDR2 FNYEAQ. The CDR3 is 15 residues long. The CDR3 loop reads CASSSEGARYNEQFF. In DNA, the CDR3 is TGTGCCAGCAGTTCAGAAGGTGCGCGCTACAATGAGCAGTTCTTC.

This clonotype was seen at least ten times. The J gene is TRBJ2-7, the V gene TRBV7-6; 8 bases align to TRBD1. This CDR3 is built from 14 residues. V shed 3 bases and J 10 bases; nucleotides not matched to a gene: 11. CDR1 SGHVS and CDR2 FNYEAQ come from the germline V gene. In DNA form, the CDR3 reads TGTGCCAGCAGCTTGGGGACAGGAGACCCCGAACAGTACGTC. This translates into CASSLGTGDPEQYV.

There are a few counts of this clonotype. The CDR3 here is CASSFGSGGSDYYEQYF. CDR3 in DNA: TGTGCCAGCAGTTTCGGAAGCGGGGGGTCCGATTACTACGAGCAGTACTTC. The chain is built from TRBV12-3 or TRBV12-4 and TRBJ2-7, with TRBD2 matching over 9 bases. After removal of 3 bases from V and 3 bases from J, the junction contained 12 bases not matched to a gene. This CDR3 spans 17 amino acids.

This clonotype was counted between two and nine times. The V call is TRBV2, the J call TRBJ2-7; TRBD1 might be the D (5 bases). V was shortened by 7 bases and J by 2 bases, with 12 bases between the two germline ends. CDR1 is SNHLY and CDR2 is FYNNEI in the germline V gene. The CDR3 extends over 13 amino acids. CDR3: CASIAADTYEQYF. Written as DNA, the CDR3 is TGTGCCAGCATAGCTGCGGACACCTACGAGCAGTACTTC.

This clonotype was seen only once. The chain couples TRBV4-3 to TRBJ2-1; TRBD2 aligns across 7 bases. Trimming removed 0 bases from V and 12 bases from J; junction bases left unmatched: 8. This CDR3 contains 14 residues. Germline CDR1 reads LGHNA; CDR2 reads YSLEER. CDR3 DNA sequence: TGCGCCAGCAGCCAAGATGTCGAGAAGCGGGGGCAGTTCTTC. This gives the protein CASSQDVEKRGQFF.

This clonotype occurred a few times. The CDR3 bases are TGTGCCAGCAGTCACCAGAAGTATAATTCACCCCTCCACTTT. This encodes CASSHQKYNSPLHF. The gene calls are TRBV6-1 and TRBJ1-6; no reliable D call. Deletions cut 5 bases from V and 4 bases from J, with 9 bases between. CDR1 MNHNS and CDR2 SASEGT come from the germline V gene. CDR3 length equals 14 residues.

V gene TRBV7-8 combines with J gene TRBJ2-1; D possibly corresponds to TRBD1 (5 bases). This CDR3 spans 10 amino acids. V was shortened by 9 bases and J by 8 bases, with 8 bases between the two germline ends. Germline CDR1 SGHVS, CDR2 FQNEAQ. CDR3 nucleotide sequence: TGTGCCAGTCAAGGGGATGAGCAGTTCTTC. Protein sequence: CASQGDEQFF.

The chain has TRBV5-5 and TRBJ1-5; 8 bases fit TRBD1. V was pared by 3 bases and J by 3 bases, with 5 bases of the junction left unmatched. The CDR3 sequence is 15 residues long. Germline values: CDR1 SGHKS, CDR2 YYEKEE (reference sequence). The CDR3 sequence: CASSWDRRYNQPQHF. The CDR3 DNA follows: TGTGCCAGCAGCTGGGACAGGCGTTACAATCAGCCCCAGCATTTT.

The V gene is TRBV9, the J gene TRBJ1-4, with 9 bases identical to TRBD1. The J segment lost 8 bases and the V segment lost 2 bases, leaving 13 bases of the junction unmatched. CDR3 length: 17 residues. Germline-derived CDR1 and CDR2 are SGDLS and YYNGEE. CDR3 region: CASSVAEPGTGMEKLFF. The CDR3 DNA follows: TGTGCCAGCAGCGTCGCTGAACCCGGGACAGGGATGGAAAAACTGTTTTTT.

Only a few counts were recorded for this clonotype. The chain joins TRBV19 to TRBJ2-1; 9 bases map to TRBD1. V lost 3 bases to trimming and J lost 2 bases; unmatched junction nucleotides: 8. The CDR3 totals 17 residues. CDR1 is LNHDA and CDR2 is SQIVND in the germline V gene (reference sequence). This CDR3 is CASSIGSGTGPYNEQFF. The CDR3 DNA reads TGTGCCAGTAGTATCGGGAGCGGGACAGGGCCCTACAATGAGCAGTTCTTC.

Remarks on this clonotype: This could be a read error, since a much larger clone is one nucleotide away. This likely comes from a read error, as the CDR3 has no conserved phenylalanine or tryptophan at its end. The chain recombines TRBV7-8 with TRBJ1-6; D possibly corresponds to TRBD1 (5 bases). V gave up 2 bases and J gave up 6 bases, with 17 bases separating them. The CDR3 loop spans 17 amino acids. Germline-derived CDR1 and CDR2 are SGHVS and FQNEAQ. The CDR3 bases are TGTGCCAGCAGCTTATTTTTGGGGGATGATAGTAATTCACCCCTCCACGTT. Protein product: CASSLFLGDDSNSPLHV.

CDR3 in DNA: TGTGCCAGCATGCAGGGGGCGCGGACTGAAGCTTTCTTT. Residues: CASMQGARTEAFF. This chain connects TRBV6-1 to TRBJ1-1, with 8 nucleotides matching TRBD1. Germline V CDR1 and CDR2: MNHNS, SASEGT. The J segment lost 5 bases and the V segment lost 7 bases, leaving 6 bases of the junction unmatched. The CDR3 covers 13 residues.

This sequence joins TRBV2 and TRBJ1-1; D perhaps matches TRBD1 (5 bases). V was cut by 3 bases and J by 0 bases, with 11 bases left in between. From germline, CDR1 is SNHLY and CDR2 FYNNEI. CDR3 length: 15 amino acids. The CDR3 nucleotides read TGTGCCAGCAGTGACAAGGGGTCCCTGAACACTGAAGCTTTCTTT. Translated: CASSDKGSLNTEAFF.

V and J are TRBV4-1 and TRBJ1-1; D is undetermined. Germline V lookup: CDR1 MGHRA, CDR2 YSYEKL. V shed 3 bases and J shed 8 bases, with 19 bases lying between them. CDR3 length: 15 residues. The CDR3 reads CASSQPPGPGLEAFF. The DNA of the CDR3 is TGCGCCAGCAGCCAGCCGCCTGGGCCAGGCCTAGAAGCTTTCTTT.

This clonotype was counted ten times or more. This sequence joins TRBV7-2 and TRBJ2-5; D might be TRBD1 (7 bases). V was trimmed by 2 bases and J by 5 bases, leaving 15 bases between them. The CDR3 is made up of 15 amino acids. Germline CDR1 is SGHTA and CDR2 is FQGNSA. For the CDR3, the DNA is TGTGCCAGCAGCTTAAACAGGGGAGGTGGGGAGACCCAGTACTTC. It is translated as CASSLNRGGGETQYF.

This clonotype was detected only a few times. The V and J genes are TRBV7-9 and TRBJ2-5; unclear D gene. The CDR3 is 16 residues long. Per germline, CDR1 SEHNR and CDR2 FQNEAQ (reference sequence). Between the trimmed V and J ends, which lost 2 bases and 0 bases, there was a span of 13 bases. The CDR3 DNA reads TGTGCCAGCAGCTTAAGGATAGAGGTGTACCAAGAGACCCAGTACTTC. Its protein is CASSLRIEVYQETQYF. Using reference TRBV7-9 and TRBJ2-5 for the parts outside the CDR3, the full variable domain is DTGVSQNPRHKITKRGQNVTFRCDPISEHNRLYWYRQTLGQGPEFLTYFQNEAQLEKSRLLSDRFSAERPKGSFSTLEIQRTEQGDSAMYLCASSLRIEVYQETQYFGPGTRLLVL.

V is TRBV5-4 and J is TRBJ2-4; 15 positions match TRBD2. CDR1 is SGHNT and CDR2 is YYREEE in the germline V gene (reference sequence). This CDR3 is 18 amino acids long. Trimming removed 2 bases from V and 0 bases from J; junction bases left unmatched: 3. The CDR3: CASSFGTSGGIAKNIQYF. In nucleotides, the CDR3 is TGTGCCAGCAGCTTCGGGACTAGCGGGGGGATAGCCAAAAACATTCAGTACTTC.

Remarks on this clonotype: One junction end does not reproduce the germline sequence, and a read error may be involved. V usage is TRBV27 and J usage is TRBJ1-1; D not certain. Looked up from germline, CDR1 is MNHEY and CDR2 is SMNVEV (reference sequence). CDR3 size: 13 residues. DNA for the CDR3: TGTGCCAGCAGTTTATTCGTTGGCACTGAAGCTCTCTTT. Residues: CASSLFVGTEALF.

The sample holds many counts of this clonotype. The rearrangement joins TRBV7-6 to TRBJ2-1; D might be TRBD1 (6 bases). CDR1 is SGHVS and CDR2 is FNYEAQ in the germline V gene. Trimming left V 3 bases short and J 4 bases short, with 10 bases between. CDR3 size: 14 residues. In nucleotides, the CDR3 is TGTGCCAGCAGCTTTCGGACAGAATACAATGAGCAGTTCTTC. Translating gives CASSFRTEYNEQFF.

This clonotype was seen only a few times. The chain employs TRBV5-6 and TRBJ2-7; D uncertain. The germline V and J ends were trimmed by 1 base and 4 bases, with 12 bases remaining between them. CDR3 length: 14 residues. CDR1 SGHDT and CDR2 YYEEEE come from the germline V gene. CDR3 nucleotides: TGTGCCAGCAGCTTGATCGCAGCAAGGTACGAGCAGTACGTC. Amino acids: CASSLIAARYEQYV.